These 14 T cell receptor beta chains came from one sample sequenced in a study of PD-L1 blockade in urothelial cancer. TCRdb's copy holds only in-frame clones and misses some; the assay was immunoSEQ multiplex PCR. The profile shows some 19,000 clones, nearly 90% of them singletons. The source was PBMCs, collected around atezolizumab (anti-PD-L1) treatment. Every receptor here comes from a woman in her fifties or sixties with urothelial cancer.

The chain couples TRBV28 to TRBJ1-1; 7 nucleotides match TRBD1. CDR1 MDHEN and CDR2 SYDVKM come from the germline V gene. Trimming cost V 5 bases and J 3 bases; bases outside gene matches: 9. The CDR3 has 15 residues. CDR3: CASSPRTGKDTEAFF. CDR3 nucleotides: TGTGCCAGCAGTCCCCGGACAGGTAAAGACACTGAAGCTTTCTTT.

CDR3 in amino acids: CASRGSGVGYTF. The CDR3 nucleotides are TGTGCCAGCAGAGGATCAGGGGTTGGCTACACCTTC. The chain links TRBV28 to TRBJ1-2; weak D call: TRBD1 (6 bases). This CDR3 comprises 12 residues. V was pared by 6 bases and J by 7 bases, with 12 bases between. From germline, CDR1 is MDHEN and CDR2 SYDVKM.

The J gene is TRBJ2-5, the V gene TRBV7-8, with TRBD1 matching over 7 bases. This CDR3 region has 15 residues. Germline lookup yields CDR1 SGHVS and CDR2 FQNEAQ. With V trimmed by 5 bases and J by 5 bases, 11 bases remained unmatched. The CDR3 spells CASSPTETGSETQYF. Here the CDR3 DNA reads TGTGCCAGCAGCCCAACAGAGACAGGGTCGGAGACCCAGTACTTC.

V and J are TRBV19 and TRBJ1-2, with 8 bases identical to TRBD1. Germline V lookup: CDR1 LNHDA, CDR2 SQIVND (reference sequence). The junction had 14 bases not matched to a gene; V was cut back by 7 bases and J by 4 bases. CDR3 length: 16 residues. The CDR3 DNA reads TGTGCCAGTAAGGGGACGACAGGGGACTTGGGCTATGGCTACACCTTC. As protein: CASKGTTGDLGYGYTF.

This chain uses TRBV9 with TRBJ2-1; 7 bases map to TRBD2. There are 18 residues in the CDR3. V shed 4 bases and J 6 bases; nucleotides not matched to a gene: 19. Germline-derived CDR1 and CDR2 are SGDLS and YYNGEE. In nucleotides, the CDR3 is TGTGCCAGCAGCCGATACGATGGTACGGGGAGGGCCTCCAATGAGCAGTTCTTC. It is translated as CASSRYDGTGRASNEQFF.

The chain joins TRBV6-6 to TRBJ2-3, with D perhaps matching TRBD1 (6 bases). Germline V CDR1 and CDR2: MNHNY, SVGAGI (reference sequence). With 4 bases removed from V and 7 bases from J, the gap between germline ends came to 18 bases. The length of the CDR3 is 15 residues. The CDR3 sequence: CASSFRDILGNTQYF. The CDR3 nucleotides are TGTGCCAGCAGTTTTCGGGACATTCTAGGAAATACGCAGTATTTT.

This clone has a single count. The CDR3 nucleotides read TGCAGCGTTGAAGACAGGGGGCCCGAGCAGTACTTC. It encodes CSVEDRGPEQYF. The chain is built from TRBV29-1 and TRBJ2-7; 8 positions match TRBD1. CDR3 length: 12 residues. V lost 0 bases to trimming and J lost 6 bases; unmatched junction nucleotides: 1. Germline V lookup: CDR1 SQVTM, CDR2 ANQGSEA.

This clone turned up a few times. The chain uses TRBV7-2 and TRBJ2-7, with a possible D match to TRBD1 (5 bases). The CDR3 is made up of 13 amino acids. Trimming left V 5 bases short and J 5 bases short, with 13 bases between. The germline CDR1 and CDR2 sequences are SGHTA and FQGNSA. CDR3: CASSPAVGDEQYF. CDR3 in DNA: TGTGCCAGCAGCCCCGCGGTAGGGGACGAGCAGTACTTC.

The CDR3 loop is CASSQDITGDDEQYF. The CDR3 DNA reads TGTGCCAGCAGCCAAGATATAACAGGGGACGACGAGCAGTACTTC. The gene calls are TRBV14 and TRBJ2-7; TRBD1 matches 7 bases. Germline lookup yields CDR1 SGHDN and CDR2 FVKESK. The CDR3 runs to 15 residues. Trimming cost V 0 bases and J 5 bases; bases outside gene matches: 7.

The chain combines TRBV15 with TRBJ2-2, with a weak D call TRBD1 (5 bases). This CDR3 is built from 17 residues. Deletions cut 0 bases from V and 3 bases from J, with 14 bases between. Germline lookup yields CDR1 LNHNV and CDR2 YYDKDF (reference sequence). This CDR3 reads CATSRDRGLSYTGELFF. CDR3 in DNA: TGTGCCACCAGCAGAGATAGGGGCCTCAGTTACACCGGGGAGCTGTTTTTT.

The DNA of the CDR3 is TGCGCCAGCAGCGCCGGGACATCGAACACCGGGGAGCTGTTTTTT. This translates into CASSAGTSNTGELFF. V usage is TRBV5-1 and J usage is TRBJ2-2; D might be TRBD1 (6 bases). Trimming stripped 4 bases from V and 0 bases from J, with 10 bases between. The CDR3 sequence is 15 residues long. Germline CDR1 is SGHRS and CDR2 is YFSETQ.

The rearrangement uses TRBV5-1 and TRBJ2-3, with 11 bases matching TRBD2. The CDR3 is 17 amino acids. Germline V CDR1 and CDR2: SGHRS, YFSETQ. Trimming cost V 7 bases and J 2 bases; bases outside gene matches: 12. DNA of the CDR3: TGCGCCAGCCAATTGTTCATGACTAGCGGGAACACAGATACGCAGTATTTT. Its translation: CASQLFMTSGNTDTQYF.

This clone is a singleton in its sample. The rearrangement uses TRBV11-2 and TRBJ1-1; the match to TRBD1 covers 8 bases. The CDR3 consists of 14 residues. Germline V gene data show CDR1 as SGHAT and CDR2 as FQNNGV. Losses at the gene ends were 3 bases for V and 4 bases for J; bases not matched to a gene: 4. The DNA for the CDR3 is TGTGCCAGCAGCTTTTTTACAGGGGGCACTGAAGCTTTCTTT. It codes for CASSFFTGGTEAFF.

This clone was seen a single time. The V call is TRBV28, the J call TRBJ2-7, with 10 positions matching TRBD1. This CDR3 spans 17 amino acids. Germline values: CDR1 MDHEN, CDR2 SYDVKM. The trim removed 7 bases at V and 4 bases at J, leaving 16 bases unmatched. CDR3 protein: CASTLIRQGARSYEQYF. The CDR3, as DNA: TGTGCCAGCACCCTGATCCGACAGGGGGCGAGATCTTACGAGCAGTACTTC.